The clone carrying this T cell receptor (beta chain) was seen a few times. No antigen is known for it. Unique molecular identifiers tagged the TCR beta cDNA libraries. MiXCR, run by TCRdb on the PCR reads, gives a single entry per CDR3 protein. This table has fewer than 600,000 distinct CDR3 sequences, roughly 46% appearing once. This sample stems from a study of post-analysis software for immune sequencing data. Study-wide context: Secondary progressive, relapsing-remitting and progressive-relapsing multiple sclerosis were among the included disease courses. General study points: Significantly lower normalized Chao1 diversity was seen in multiple sclerosis patients than in controls. F measure showed strong co-clustering of same-batch samples. Five or six TRBV segments, TRBV5-6, TRBV5-1 and TRBV20-1 among them, were found more frequent in patients than controls.

With 3 bases removed from V and 2 bases from J, the gap between germline ends came to 14 bases. This CDR3 contains 15 residues. Germline assignment: CDR1 LGHDT and CDR2 YNNKEL (reference sequence). The rearrangement uses TRBV3-1 and TRBJ2-7; a weak D match, TRBD2 (5 bases). The specimen was blood. The origin of this receptor is a girl between 10 and 17 years old with multiple sclerosis. CDR3 sequence reads: CASSQISRGPYEQYF. CDR3 sequence (DNA): TGTGCCAGCAGCCAGATATCTCGCGGGCCCTACGAGCAGTACTTC.